This TCR beta chain was captured by sequencing in a study of STAT5B mutations in CD4+ large granular lymphocyte leukemia. The CDR3 has 16 residues. V lost 1 base, J lost 1 base, and 12 bases lay in between. Germline CDR1 reads SEHNR; CDR2 reads FQNEAQ (reference sequence). The table lists this clone with a count of one. Its antigen is currently unknown. Overall study results and limits: Compared with healthy controls (2/35), patient top clones favored TRBV06 (8/27). No patients shared main leukemic clonotypes, though less than 30% appeared at low frequency elsewhere. Without putative leukemic clones, patient CD4-sorted repertoires remained more clonal than healthy CD4+ repertoires.

Buffy coats from healthy blood donors served as controls. Libraries were prepared by immunoSEQ multiplex PCR; TCRdb keeps only in-frame clonotypes and omits some of them. The data contain about 32,000 clones, around nine tenths of them singletons. The TCR sequence derives from a human donor in good health. V is TRBV7-9 and J is TRBJ2-3; D assignment may be TRBD1 or TRBD2 (6 bases each). The sequenced sample consisted of CD4+ T cells from blood buffy coats. CDR3 bases: TGTGCCAGCAGCTTAGGACTAGGGGGGCGCACAGATACGCAGTATTTT. This codes for CASSLGLGGRTDTQYF. Filled out from reference TRBV7-9 and TRBJ2-3, the complete variable domain reads DTGVSQNPRHKITKRGQNVTFRCDPISEHNRLYWYRQTLGQGPEFLTYFQNEAQLEKSRLLSDRFSAERPKGSFSTLEIQRTEQGDSAMYLCASSLGLGGRTDTQYFGPGTRLTVL.